This entry is about one T cell receptor (beta chain). Antigen specificity is unknown. The unexposed donors gave CD4+ T cells in about 2010-2018, prior to COVID-19. The cells were cultured for roughly 11 days before CD4+ T cells were isolated. TCRdb's copy holds only in-frame clones and misses some; the assay was immunoSEQ multiplex PCR. Of about 23,000 clones listed, 76% are singletons. Germline V CDR1 and CDR2: GTSNPN, SVGIG (reference sequence). V shed 1 base and J shed 6 bases, with 3 bases lying between them. This CDR3 spans 11 amino acids. The data were obtained in a study of CD4 T cells in relation to SARS-CoV-2 and coronaviruses. As for the study in general: Negative control cultures got HIV-1 Nef peptides or no peptide.

Study-level findings and limits: This crossreactivity analysis covered spike protein alone, no other viral proteins.

The chain carries TRBV30 and TRBJ2-2; the D is unclear. This TCR derives from a human donor in good health. The sequenced sample consisted of CD4+ T cells from PBMCs, cultured in vitro. In DNA form, the CDR3 reads TGTGCCTGGAGTGGACCCGGGGAGCTGTTTTTT. This codes for CAWSGPGELFF.